This T cell receptor beta chain was obtained from a study of blood T cell repertoires in COVID-19. For the study at large: T cells, B-cell-depleted T cells, or PBMCs provided the cDNA or gDNA that served as material.

TCRdb keeps only in-frame clones here, not all; method: immunoSEQ multiplex PCR. This table has 320,000 or so clones, roughly 85% appearing once. This clone was recorded many times. Germline CDR1 reads SGHVS; CDR2 reads FQNEAQ. The length of the CDR3 is 16 residues. Trimming removed 1 base at V and 4 bases at J, with 16 bases between. Study members were between about 18 and 100 years old and lived in 20 to 30 US regions. Individuals in the exposed group had encountered a COVID-19 case within 2 weeks preceding study entry. V usage is TRBV7-8 and J usage is TRBJ1-2; maybe TRBD1 (6 bases). Sequences were obtained from PBMCs or T cells enriched from blood (not recorded which). This clonotype was obtained from a woman in her twenties or thirties who had been exposed to COVID-19. Here the CDR3 reads CASSLDGAGEGYGYTF. CDR3 sequence (DNA): TGTGCCAGCAGCTTAGATGGAGCAGGGGAAGGCTATGGCTACACCTTC. Together with reference TRBV7-8 and TRBJ1-2, the CDR3 gives the full variable domain: GAGVSQSPRYKVAKRGQDVALRCDPISGHVSLFWYQQALGQGPEFLTYFQNEAQLDKSGLPSDRFFAERPEGSVSTLKIQRTQQEDSAVYLCASSLDGAGEGYGYTFGSGTRLTVV.